The 6 T cell receptor beta chains below all came from one sample that was sequenced in a study of OX40 agonist ivuxolimab in advanced cancers. The table came from immunoSEQ multiplex PCR; TCRdb's copy has only in-frame clones and leaves some out. The sample has some 70,000 clones; almost 85% are singletons. Source: CD4+ or CD8+ T cells sorted from blood, taken in a trial of the OX40 agonist ivuxolimab. These TCRs come from an adult with an advanced solid tumor such as melanoma, head and neck, liver or kidney cancer.

V and J are TRBV19 and TRBJ1-2, with TRBD1 as a possible D gene (5 bases). The V end was cut by 0 bases, the J end by 3 bases, with 5 bases between. The CDR3 has 13 amino acids. Germline V CDR1 and CDR2: LNHDA, SQIVND (reference sequence). DNA for the CDR3: TGTGCCAGTAGTATAGACAGGGACTATGGCTACACCTTC. Translated, it gives CASSIDRDYGYTF.

This clone came up a few times. The V gene is TRBV9, the J gene TRBJ1-2; no clear D. Germline V CDR1 and CDR2: SGDLS, YYNGEE. V was trimmed by 3 bases and J by 4 bases, leaving 10 bases between them. The CDR3 contains 13 residues. The CDR3 is CASSDLGGYGYTF. The DNA of the CDR3 is TGTGCCAGCAGCGACCTAGGTGGCTATGGCTACACCTTC.

The chain is built from TRBV7-6 and TRBJ2-5; D is undetermined. V was clipped by 1 base and J by 1 base, with 10 bases between them. The germline gives CDR1 SGHVS, CDR2 FNYEAQ. The CDR3 spans 15 residues. The CDR3 coding sequence is TGTGCCAGCAGCTTAGGACGCATAATCCAAGAGACCCAGTACTTC. Translating gives CASSLGRIIQETQYF.

V and J are TRBV14 and TRBJ1-5; D perhaps matches TRBD1 (6 bases). Trimming took off 3 bases at V and 2 bases at J, with 11 bases between the two ends. Germline V CDR1 and CDR2: SGHDN, FVKESK. There are 15 residues in the CDR3. Here the CDR3 DNA reads TGTGCCAGCAGCCAGGGGGGCGTGGGCAATCAGCCCCAGCATTTT. This codes for CASSQGGVGNQPQHF.

The rearrangement joins TRBV6-5 to TRBJ1-1, with 8 bases that match TRBD1. Germline assignment: CDR1 MNHEY and CDR2 SVGAGI. This CDR3 is built from 13 residues. The J segment lost 7 bases and the V segment lost 2 bases, leaving 3 bases of the junction unmatched. Written as DNA, the CDR3 is TGTGCCAGCAGTTACGGACAGGGTGATGAAGCTTTCTTT. This encodes CASSYGQGDEAFF.

J is TRBJ2-1 and V is TRBV4-1, with a weak D call TRBD1 (6 bases). The CDR3 extends over 16 amino acids. The germline V gene has CDR1 MGHRA and CDR2 YSYEKL. The V end was cut by 0 bases, the J end by 3 bases, with 12 bases between. The CDR3: CASSQESSRGYNEQFF. The CDR3 DNA reads TGCGCCAGCAGCCAAGAATCCTCCAGGGGCTACAATGAGCAGTTCTTC.